Sequencing of this T cell receptor (beta chain) was carried out in a study of regulatory T cells in long-lasting Graves disease. Time point of the sample: persistent/refractory GD, antithyroid drugs over 5 years with positive TRAb. Preparation of the TCR library used RNA extracted from PBMCs. Notes on the study in general: Persistent disease was associated with favored TRBV28 usage and with favored use of TRBJ1-2 and TRBJ2-5.

The V and J ends lost 4 bases and 8 bases, in that order; junction bases with no gene match: 11. Germline V lookup: CDR1 WNHNN, CDR2 SYGVQD (reference sequence). This CDR3 spans 15 amino acids. Building of the TCR beta libraries involved iRepertoire HTBI primers and Arm-PCR of CDR3 regions. Each CDR3 protein gets one entry after TCRdb re-called the multiplex PCR reads with MiXCR. Among some 340,000 distinct CDR3 sequences listed, around 23% were seen once. This clonotype was seen at least ten times. Antigen specificity is unknown. The sequencing here drew on peripheral blood mononuclear cells (PBMCs), taken when the disease was refractory, from a patient treated with antithyroid drugs. The chain combines TRBV10-1 with TRBJ2-1; 7 bases agree with TRBD2. This clonotype originated in a woman in her forties with Graves disease. The CDR3 coding sequence is TGCGCCAGCAGTGGTGGCCAAGCGGGGTCTGATGAGCAGTTCTTC. This encodes CASSGGQAGSDEQFF.